The 26 T cell receptor beta chains listed next were all sequenced from one sample in a study of tumor-infiltrating lymphocytes in primary liver carcinoma. Unsorted whole blood supplied the RNA, and germline DNA was extracted too. TCR beta cDNA was made from 500 ng total RNA with a constant-region primer. It was through three nested multiplex PCR rounds of slightly modified ARM-PCR that TCR beta libraries arose. TRBV1-TRBV30 forward primers paired with a C-beta reverse primer drove the first two PCR rounds, around 10 cycles each. A single record per CDR3 protein comes from TCRdb applying MiXCR to the multiplex PCR reads. The repertoire includes almost 200,000 distinct CDR3 sequences, almost 65% of them detected once, and roughly 7% sits in the top ten. The sequencing sample was made of peripheral blood. The receptor source for this set is a woman aged 60-75 years with primary liver carcinoma and hepatitis B virus infection.

This chain links TRBV29-1 with TRBJ2-5, with D unclear. Germline lookup yields CDR1 SQVTM and CDR2 ANQGSEA. The CDR3 is 15 residues long. The V end was cut by 1 base, the J end by 0 bases, with 12 bases between. The CDR3 DNA reads TGCAGCGTTGAAGGCCCAATAGGAGACCAAGAGACCCAGTACTTC. It yields the protein CSVEGPIGDQETQYF.

The table lists this clonotype with a count of one. The V and J genes are TRBV29-1 and TRBJ2-5, with D perhaps TRBD1 or TRBD2 (6 bases each). Trimming pared 6 bases from V and 4 bases from J, leaving 12 bases between. From germline, CDR1 is SQVTM and CDR2 ANQGSEA. The CDR3 contains 12 residues. CDR3 nucleotides: TGCAGCGTAGCGGGCAGGGGAGAGACCCAGTACTTC. This translates into CSVAGRGETQYF.

Details on this clonotype: One end of the junction does not line up with germline, which may come from a read error. This chain links TRBV11-2 with TRBJ2-5; a weak D match, TRBD2 (5 bases). This CDR3 has 15 amino acids. CDR1 and CDR2 from the germline V gene are SGHAT and FQNNGV. CDR3 region: CASSLEYSAYETKYF. As DNA, the CDR3 is TGTGCCAGTAGCTTAGAGTATAGCGCTTACGAGACCAAGTACTTC.

Concerning this clonotype itself: With a much larger clone just one base away, this may be a read error. The rearrangement links TRBV5-4 to TRBJ2-7; D unclear. Germline assignment: CDR1 SGHNT and CDR2 YYREEE (reference sequence). The CDR3 has 13 amino acids. The CDR3 here is CDSSSTATTGQYF. The CDR3 nucleotides read TGTGACAGCAGCTCCACAGCAACTACCGGGCAGTACTTC.

Remarks on this clonotype: This could be a read error, since a much larger clone is one nucleotide away. The chain carries TRBV4-2 and TRBJ2-4; TRBD2 agrees at 12 bases. Germline-derived CDR1 and CDR2 are LGHNA and YNFKEQ. The CDR3 sequence is 17 residues long. V was clipped by 2 bases and J by 8 bases; unmatched bases: 10. The CDR3 protein is CASSQLAGGPGEDIQYF. DNA for the CDR3: TGTGCCAGCAGCCAACTAGCGGGAGGGCCGGGGGAAGACATTCAGTACTTC.

Concerning this clonotype itself: An end of the junction differs from the germline gene, which may be a read error. The J gene is TRBJ2-5, the V gene TRBV7-8, with D perhaps TRBD1 (5 bases). Germline CDR1 and CDR2: SGHVS and FQNEAQ. The CDR3 is made up of 13 amino acids. The CDR3 bases are TGTGGCAGCAGCTTAGAGGCAGGGTGGACCCAGAACTTC. It yields the protein CGSSLEAGWTQNF.

A word on this clonotype: A read error may explain this, as a much larger clone is one base away. This rearrangement joins TRBV4-1 to TRBJ2-7; the D call may be TRBD1 or TRBD2 (5 bases each). The germline CDR1 and CDR2 sequences are MGHRA and YSYEKL. The CDR3 spans 14 residues. Between the trimmed V and J ends, which lost 7 bases and 2 bases, there was a span of 15 bases. CDR3 sequence reads: CASNRDEGAYEQYF. The CDR3 DNA is TGCGCCAGCAACCGGGACGAAGGGGCCTACGAGCAGTACTTC.

With respect to this clonotype: This sequence may be a read error, since a much larger clone differs from it by one base. V usage is TRBV6-5 and J usage is TRBJ1-5, with TRBD1 matching over 8 bases. This CDR3 is built from 14 residues. After removal of 8 bases from V and 2 bases from J, the junction contained 5 bases not matched to a gene. The germline V gene has CDR1 MNHEY and CDR2 SVGAGI. The DNA of the CDR3 is TGTGCCAGCCTGAGGACAGGGCGCAATCAGCCCCAGCATTTT. It encodes CASLRTGRNQPQHF.

This clonotype showed up many times. The rearrangement uses TRBV29-1 and TRBJ1-2; TRBD1 agrees at 11 bases. Looked up from germline, CDR1 is SQVTM and CDR2 is ANQGSEA. The CDR3 is 15 amino acids. V shed 3 bases and J 3 bases; nucleotides not matched to a gene: 6. CDR3 coding DNA: TGCAGCGTTGAGGGGACAGGGGGGAGTGACTATGGCTACACCTTC. Translated, it gives CSVEGTGGSDYGYTF. Filled out from reference TRBV29-1 and TRBJ1-2, the complete variable domain reads SAVISQKPSRDICQRGTSLTIQCQVDSQVTMMFWYRQQPGQSLTLIATANQGSEATYESGFVIDKFPISRPNLTFSTLTVSNMSPEDSSIYLCSVEGTGGSDYGYTFGSGTRLTVV.

The rearrangement links TRBV6-2 or TRBV6-3 to TRBJ2-7; tentative D call: TRBD2 (6 bases). Germline lookup yields CDR1 MNHEY and CDR2 SVGEGT. The CDR3 is 15 amino acids. Trimming removed 2 bases at V and 13 bases at J, with 24 bases between. CDR3 sequence: CASSYGGAGSYDQYF. For the CDR3, the DNA is TGTGCCAGCAGTTACGGAGGGGCGGGGAGTTACGATCAATACTTC.

This clonotype was found many times. J is TRBJ2-7 and V is TRBV7-9; no definite D call. The V gene's germline CDR1 is SEHNR and CDR2 FQNEAQ (reference sequence). V lost 5 bases to trimming and J lost 6 bases, with 8 bases between them. This CDR3 is built from 11 residues. The CDR3 here is CASSPNSEQYF. For the CDR3, the DNA is TGTGCCAGCAGCCCTAACAGCGAGCAGTACTTC.

This rearrangement joins TRBV10-3 to TRBJ2-7; TRBD2 might be the D (7 bases). The germline CDR1 and CDR2 sequences are ENHRY and SYGVKD. The CDR3 consists of 14 residues. V lost 10 bases and J lost 2, with 18 bases in between. The CDR3 DNA sequence: TGTGCCAGTGAGGGGGGGGGGGCTGCCTACGAGCAGTACTTC. Translated: CASEGGGAAYEQYF.

Comment on this clonotype: A much larger clone lies a single base off, so this may be a read error. CDR3 sequence: CGSKKGGAFTEAFF. CDR3 nucleotides: TGTGGCAGCAAAAAAGGGGGAGCCTTCACTGAAGCTTTCTTT. The chain couples TRBV6-5 to TRBJ1-1, with D perhaps TRBD1 (6 bases). This CDR3 is built from 14 residues. The germline V gene encodes CDR1 MNHEY and CDR2 SVGAGI.

Remarks on this clonotype: Germline is not matched at one junction end, which may reflect a read error. The rearrangement joins TRBV11-2 to TRBJ2-7, with D perhaps matching TRBD1 (6 bases). Per germline, CDR1 SGHAT and CDR2 FQNNGV. This CDR3 region has 15 residues. The CDR3 DNA follows: TGTACCAGCAGCTTAACACAGGGATGGGCCTACGAGCAGTGCTTC. Translated: CTSSLTQGWAYEQCF.

This clonotype has more than one count but fewer than ten. The DNA of the CDR3 is TGTGCCAGCAGCCGTACAGGGCCCACTGCTTCCTACGAGCAGTACTTC. Residues: CASSRTGPTASYEQYF. The chain is built from TRBV5-5 and TRBJ2-7, with a weak D call TRBD1 (6 bases). The CDR3 length is 16 residues. The V and J ends lost 4 bases and 1 base respectively, with 18 bases between them. CDR1 is SGHKS and CDR2 is YYEKEE in the germline V gene (reference sequence).

DNA for the CDR3: TGTGCCAGCAGCTTGAGAGGGGACTATGGCTACACCTTC. This gives the protein CASSLRGDYGYTF. V and J are TRBV5-4 and TRBJ1-2, with D maybe TRBD1 (5 bases). The CDR3 totals 13 residues. In germline, CDR1 is SGHNT, CDR2 YYREEE (reference sequence). V was cut by 1 base and J by 3 bases, with 7 bases left in between.

J is TRBJ2-2 and V is TRBV10-1; TRBD2 is a possible D gene (6 bases). The germline V and J ends were trimmed by 10 bases and 8 bases, with 20 bases remaining between them. Looked up from germline, CDR1 is WNHNN and CDR2 is SYGVQD (reference sequence). The CDR3 contains 14 residues. The CDR3 loop reads CANRETRNGGELFF. Written as DNA, the CDR3 is TGCGCCAACCGTGAGACTAGGAACGGTGGGGAGCTGTTTTTT.

This clonotype occurred many times. The V and J genes are TRBV10-1 and TRBJ1-1, with a possible D match to TRBD1 (5 bases). The CDR3 covers 14 residues. V lost 4 bases, J lost 0 bases, and 9 bases lay in between. CDR1 WNHNN and CDR2 SYGVQD come from the germline V gene (reference sequence). The CDR3 nucleotides are TGCGCCAGCAGTGCGGGGACGATGAACACTGAAGCTTTCTTT. This codes for CASSAGTMNTEAFF.

This clonotype appeared once. The CDR3: CAWSAQGNQPQHF. The CDR3 region has the DNA TGTGCCTGGAGTGCACAGGGTAATCAGCCCCAGCATTTT. This chain connects TRBV30 to TRBJ1-5; tentative D call: TRBD1 (6 bases). Trimming shortened V by 1 base and J by 4 bases, and 8 bases separated the two germline ends. CDR3 size: 13 residues. Germline V gene sequence: CDR1 GTSNPN, CDR2 SVGIG (reference sequence).

Notes on this clonotype: A read error is likely, as this CDR3 ends without the conserved phenylalanine or tryptophan. The DNA is omitted, as the CDR3 cannot be located on it reliably, and the CDR3 follows TCRdb's listing. The rearrangement joins TRBV11-3 to TRBJ1-1; TRBD1, as called in the table, went unchecked against the DNA. The germline V gene has CDR1 SGHNT and CDR2 YENEEA. The CDR3 region is 12 residues in length, termini included. CDR3: CANILGGTDPSI.

In its sample, this clonotype was seen many times. The chain combines TRBV7-8 with TRBJ2-1; TRBD1 is a possible D gene (5 bases). Per the germline V gene, CDR1 is SGHVS and CDR2 is FQNEAQ. CDR3 size: 16 residues. Trimming cost V 4 bases and J 2 bases, with 15 bases left between them. CDR3 bases: TGTGCCAGCAGCTCTAGGGGTAAGGGGACCTACAATGAGCAGTTCTTC. Its protein product is CASSSRGKGTYNEQFF.

As DNA, the CDR3 is TGTGCCATCAGTGAAAGGAGTCTTACAGACACCGGGGAGCTGTTTTTT. It specifies CAISERSLTDTGELFF. The chain recombines TRBV10-3 with TRBJ2-2; the D is unclear. The CDR3 runs to 16 residues. Germline V gene lookup returns CDR1 ENHRY and CDR2 SYGVKD. V was cut by 3 bases and J by 3 bases, with 14 bases left in between.

This clonotype occurred a few times. The chain employs TRBV6-5 and TRBJ2-7, with D perhaps being TRBD1 or TRBD2 (6 bases each). V shed 6 bases and J shed 7 bases, with 16 bases lying between them. CDR1 is MNHEY, CDR2 SVGAGI, per germline. CDR3 length: 13 amino acids. The CDR3 protein is CASSWFGGTEQYF. The CDR3, as DNA: TGTGCCAGCAGCTGGTTTGGGGGGACAGAGCAGTACTTC.

Ten or more counts support this clonotype. The chain uses TRBV6-6 and TRBJ2-3, with 7 bases lining up with TRBD2. The CDR3 has 14 residues. Per germline, CDR1 MNHNY and CDR2 SVGAGI (reference sequence). V lost 2 bases to trimming and J lost 8 bases; unmatched junction nucleotides: 7. The CDR3 nucleotides read TGTGCCAGCAGTTACCCGGGAGGCCAGGGTACGCAGTATTTT. It specifies CASSYPGGQGTQYF.

In regard to this clonotype: At one boundary the junction diverges from the germline segment, which might be a read error. The chain is built from TRBV11-2 and TRBJ2-1; 11 positions match TRBD1. The J call could be wrong; TRBJ2-7 is a better fit for the DNA end. CDR1 SGHAT and CDR2 FQNNGV come from the germline V gene. This CDR3 spans 15 amino acids. DNA for the CDR3: TGTGCCGGCAGCGTTGGGACAGGGGGAGGCCACGAGCAGTACTTC. It codes for CAGSVGTGGGHEQYF.

This clonotype has more than one count but fewer than ten. This chain links TRBV11-2 with TRBJ2-1; TRBD2 aligns across 10 bases. The CDR3 has 15 amino acids. Germline-derived CDR1 and CDR2 are SGHAT and FQNNGV. The V and J ends lost 9 bases and 3 bases, in that order; junction bases with no gene match: 8. CDR3 in DNA: TGTGCCAGTAGCCCCGGACTAGCGGACTACAATGAGCAGTTCTTC. This translates into CASSPGLADYNEQFF.